The sequence of this T cell receptor (beta chain) was determined in a study of T cells after yellow fever vaccination. Background on the study: Researchers used SMART-Seq v4 Ultra Low Input to prepare fractions that had low cell numbers.

Findings and limits, study-wide: Most primary-vaccination clones reappeared after the booster (about 97% CD4, 88% CD8). It was a small share of clonotypes that appeared in both CD4 and CD8 compartments. When the response was secondary, it was weaker but reached its peak faster, day 5 versus 15.

Trimming cost V 4 bases and J 6 bases; bases outside gene matches: 2. Germline lookup yields CDR1 SNHLY and CDR2 FYNNEI. This CDR3 has 12 amino acids. A note on this clonotype: Its antigen is still unknown.

TCRdb processed the 5' RACE reads anew with MiXCR; each CDR3 protein has one entry. The repertoire holds about 500,000 distinct CDR3 sequences, with less than 20% as singletons. The source is a man between 18 and 29 years old who received the YFV17D yellow fever vaccine. The specimen was PBMCs, collected 5 to 6 days after the first yellow fever vaccination. This rearrangement joins TRBV2 to TRBJ2-7; TRBD1 matches 8 bases. CDR3 nucleotides: TGTGCCAGCAGTGGACAGGGGTCCGAGCAGTACTTC. The encoded protein is CASSGQGSEQYF.